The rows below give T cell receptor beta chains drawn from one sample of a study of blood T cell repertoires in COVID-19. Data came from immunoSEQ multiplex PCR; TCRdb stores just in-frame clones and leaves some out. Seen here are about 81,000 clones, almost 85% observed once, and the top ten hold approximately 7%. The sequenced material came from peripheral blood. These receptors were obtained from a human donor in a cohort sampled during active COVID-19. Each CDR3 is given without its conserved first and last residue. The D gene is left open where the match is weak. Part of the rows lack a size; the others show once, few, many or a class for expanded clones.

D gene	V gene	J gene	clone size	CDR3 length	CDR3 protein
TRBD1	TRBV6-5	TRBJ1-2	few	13	ASRGVQRQGYGYT
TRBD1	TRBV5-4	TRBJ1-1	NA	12	ASSGGDSHTEAF
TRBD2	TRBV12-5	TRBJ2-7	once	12	ASGLAAGEAEQY
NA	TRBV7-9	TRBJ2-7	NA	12	ASSLGLGGYEQY
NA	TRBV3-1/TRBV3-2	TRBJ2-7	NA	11	ASSQARGYEQY
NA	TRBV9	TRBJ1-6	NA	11	ASSVDSNSPLH
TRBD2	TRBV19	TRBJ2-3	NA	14	ASSIGAGGTTDTQY
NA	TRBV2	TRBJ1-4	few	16	ASNPIGGAGKGNEKLF
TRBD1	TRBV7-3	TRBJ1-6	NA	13	ASSSQGGLNSPLH
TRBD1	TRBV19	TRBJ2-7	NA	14	ASSTFGQDASYEQY
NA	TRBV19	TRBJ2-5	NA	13	ASSATRVLQETQY
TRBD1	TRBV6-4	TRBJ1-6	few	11	ASKRDRNSPLH
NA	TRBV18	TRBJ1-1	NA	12	ASSPPVRAAEAF
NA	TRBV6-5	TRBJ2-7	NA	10	ASKEGRDEQY
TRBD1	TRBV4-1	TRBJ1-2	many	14	ASSQEQGRTNYGYT
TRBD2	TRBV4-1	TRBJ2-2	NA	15	ASSQTSGTRSSGELF
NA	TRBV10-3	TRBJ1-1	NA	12	AISPPQLNTEAF
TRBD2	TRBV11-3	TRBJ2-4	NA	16	ASSPGDTSGAKKNIQY
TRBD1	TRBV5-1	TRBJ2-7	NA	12	ASIPRDRVYEQY
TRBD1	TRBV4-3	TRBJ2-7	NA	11	ASSPDRDYEQY
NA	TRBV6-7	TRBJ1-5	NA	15	ASSSTATGIGEQPQH
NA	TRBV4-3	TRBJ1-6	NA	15	ASSQDGGAGNNSPLH
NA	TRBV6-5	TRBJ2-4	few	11	ASRQGGVNIQY